A selection of T cell receptor beta chains follows, all from one sample in a study of T cells expressing NK-cell markers. Using the 5' RACE reads, TCRdb records one entry per CDR3 protein without DNA. The table lists some 140,000 distinct CDR3 sequences. Sequences were obtained from blood T cells: a sorted CD56 or NKG2C T cell subset, CD4+ or CD8+ T cells, or bulk PBMC T cells (not recorded which). The receptors stem from a woman in her 50s in good health. Both conserved end residues are part of each CDR3.

V gene,J gene,CDR3 protein
TRBV19,TRBJ1-5,CASSRGGLQPQHF
TRBV4-1,TRBJ2-2,CASNPVGGETTGELFF
TRBV4-1,TRBJ2-1,CASSQGGTYNEQFF
TRBV24-1,TRBJ1-2,CATSDAGTFHSYGYTF
TRBV29-1,TRBJ2-1,CSVEDRGVAYNEQFF
TRBV7-9,TRBJ2-7,CASSPSPGQGTSYEQYF
TRBV7-3,TRBJ2-2,CASSLSGGTGELFF
TRBV2,TRBJ2-3,CASSEVPGTSGRASPSTDTQYF
TRBV12-3/TRBV12-4,TRBJ1-1,CASSLQGAPPEAFF
TRBV29-1,TRBJ1-2,CSVEGATGRIPNYGYTF
TRBV12-3/TRBV12-4,TRBJ2-3,CASSFVAGAPDTQYF
TRBV7-2,TRBJ2-4,CASSLSGGSEAKNIQYF
TRBV10-3,TRBJ2-3,CAAAVQRESDTQYF
TRBV27,TRBJ1-2,CASSPLDPRGYGYTF
TRBV11-2,TRBJ1-1,CASSHIRQGFSSTEAFF
TRBV7-9,TRBJ2-3,CASSHSEADTQYF